Presented here are 25 T cell receptor beta chains from one specimen sequenced in a study of shared clonotypes between healthy human individuals. Produced via immunoSEQ multiplex PCR; TCRdb's table is partial and in-frame only. The profile shows 2 million to 3 million clones, 80% to 95% of them singletons. Sequencing used naive CD4+ T cells from PBMCs. Subset meaning: CD45RA+ positively selected. Receptor source: a man between 18 and 29 years old in good health. Some clones in this sample may be carry-over from other donors' samples.

This chain connects TRBV30 to TRBJ2-5; D is ambiguous. The CDR3 covers 13 residues. V was shortened by 0 bases and J by 1 base, with 6 bases between the two germline ends. CDR1 is GTSNPN, CDR2 SVGIG, per germline (reference sequence). DNA for the CDR3: TGTGCCTGGAGTGTGATGGTCCAAGAGACCCAGTACTTC. It yields the protein CAWSVMVQETQYF.

The chain employs TRBV9 and TRBJ1-1, with 9 bases that match TRBD1. Unmatched junction bases numbered 6, after V lost 0 bases and J lost 3 bases. The CDR3 has 16 residues. The germline V gene has CDR1 SGDLS and CDR2 YYNGEE. The CDR3 DNA reads as TGTGCCAGCAGCGTAGTACCTCGACAGGGGGACACTGAAGCTTTCTTT. Amino acid sequence: CASSVVPRQGDTEAFF. Full variable domain (rest looked up from reference TRBV9 and TRBJ1-1): DSGVTQTPKHLITATGQRVTLRCSPRSGDLSVYWYQQSLDQGLQFLIQYYNGEERAKGNILERFSAQQFPDLHSELNLSSLELGDSALYFCASSVVPRQGDTEAFFGQGTRLTVV.

Comments on this clone: This specimen includes other DNA sequences encoding the same CDR3. This sequence joins TRBV6-5 and TRBJ2-3; D call uncertain. Germline V lookup: CDR1 MNHEY, CDR2 SVGAGI. The V gene lost 0 bases and the J gene lost 0 bases, with 4 bases spanning the gap. This CDR3 is 14 amino acids long. CDR3 protein: CASSYSRSTDTQYF. DNA for the CDR3: TGTGCCAGCAGTTACTCGCGGAGCACAGATACGCAGTATTTT.

This chain links TRBV2 with TRBJ2-7; TRBD2 matches 12 bases. This CDR3 region has 15 residues. V lost 7 bases, J lost 1 base, and 5 bases stayed unmatched. CDR1 and CDR2 (germline): SNHLY, FYNNEI. The CDR3 is CASTIGLAGSYEQYF. CDR3 in DNA: TGTGCCAGCACCATAGGACTAGCGGGGTCCTACGAGCAGTACTTC. Looking up the rest from reference TRBV2 and TRBJ2-7 gives the full variable domain: EPEVTQTPSHQVTQMGQEVILRCVPISNHLYFYWYRQILGQKVEFLVSFYNNEISEKSEIFDDQFSVERPDGSNFTLKIRSTKLEDSAMYFCASTIGLAGSYEQYFGPGTRLTVT.

The J gene is TRBJ2-3, the V gene TRBV19; 8 nucleotides agree with TRBD2. J was trimmed by 1 base and V by 2 bases; bases with no gene match: 2. The V gene's germline CDR1 is LNHDA and CDR2 SQIVND (reference sequence). The CDR3 has 15 amino acids. In nucleotides, the CDR3 is TGTGCCAGTAGTATATCAGCGGGGGGCACAGATACGCAGTATTTT. Residues: CASSISAGGTDTQYF.

The chain has TRBV14 and TRBJ2-2; TRBD2 matches at 11 bases. The CDR3 runs to 16 residues. The germline CDR1 and CDR2 sequences are SGHDN and FVKESK. Trimming at V came to 4 bases and at J to 0 bases, leaving 1 base not matched to a gene. CDR3 loop: CASSPGLAANTGELFF. Here the CDR3 DNA reads TGTGCCAGCAGCCCGGGACTAGCGGCGAACACCGGGGAGCTGTTTTTT.

V gene TRBV19 combines with J gene TRBJ2-5; weak D call: TRBD2 (6 bases). The CDR3 totals 15 residues. V was clipped by 6 bases and J by 2 bases, with 16 bases between them. Germline CDR1 LNHDA, CDR2 SQIVND (reference sequence). CDR3 sequence reads: CASRPPGSMQETQYF. CDR3 nucleotide sequence: TGTGCCAGTAGGCCTCCCGGGAGTATGCAAGAGACCCAGTACTTC.

The gene calls are TRBV28 and TRBJ2-7; the D gene is possibly TRBD1 (5 bases). This CDR3 spans 15 amino acids. V was trimmed by 5 bases and J by 6 bases, leaving 20 bases between them. The germline V gene encodes CDR1 MDHEN and CDR2 SYDVKM. CDR3 amino acids: CASSPAWGLPLEQYF. As DNA, the CDR3 is TGTGCCAGCAGTCCTGCATGGGGCCTGCCGCTCGAGCAGTACTTC.

CDR3 region: CSARDGPEQYF. The CDR3 bases are TGCAGTGCTAGAGACGGTCCCGAGCAGTACTTC. This chain uses TRBV20-1 with TRBJ2-7; D is undetermined. This CDR3 has 11 amino acids. Germline lookup yields CDR1 DFQATT and CDR2 SNEGSKA (reference sequence). Trimming stripped 0 bases from V and 6 bases from J, with 6 bases between.

This clone was picked up a small number of times. V usage is TRBV2 and J usage is TRBJ1-1; D may be TRBD1 (6 bases). Trimming pared 8 bases from V and 8 bases from J, leaving 12 bases between. The germline V gene has CDR1 SNHLY and CDR2 FYNNEI. CDR3 size: 11 residues. The DNA for the CDR3 is TGTGCCAGCGCACAGGGATGGGAAGCTTTCTTT. Protein: CASAQGWEAFF.

CDR3 nucleotides: TGCGCCAGCAGCTTGGGGTCACAGGGATACGGCTACACCTTC. Residues: CASSLGSQGYGYTF. The chain employs TRBV5-1 and TRBJ1-2; perhaps TRBD1 as D (6 bases). Trimming removed 0 bases from V and 8 bases from J, with 14 bases in between. Germline V gives CDR1 SGHRS, CDR2 YFSETQ. The CDR3 is made up of 14 amino acids.

The V and J genes are TRBV7-2 and TRBJ2-1; 8 nucleotides agree with TRBD2. The germline CDR1 and CDR2 sequences are SGHTA and FQGNSA. V lost 7 bases and J lost 4; bases outside the gene matches: 9. This CDR3 has 15 amino acids. The CDR3 protein is CASTPPERGYNEQFF. DNA for the CDR3: TGTGCCAGCACCCCCCCGGAGCGGGGGTACAATGAGCAGTTCTTC. Full variable domain (rest looked up from reference TRBV7-2 and TRBJ2-1): GAGVSQSPSNKVTEKGKDVELRCDPISGHTALYWYRQSLGQGLEFLIYFQGNSAPDKSGLPSDRFSAERTGGSVSTLTIQRTQQEDSAVYLCASTPPERGYNEQFFGPGTRLTVL.

The chain is built from TRBV28 and TRBJ1-5; perhaps TRBD1 as D (5 bases). Germline values: CDR1 MDHEN, CDR2 SYDVKM. The V end lost 7 bases, the J end lost 5 bases, and 12 bases lay between the germline ends. The CDR3 covers 13 residues. The CDR3 DNA reads as TGTGCCAGCACCTTGAGGGACCATCAGCCCCAGCATTTT. This sequence encodes CASTLRDHQPQHF.

V gene TRBV7-2 combines with J gene TRBJ1-4; 8 bases line up with TRBD1. V trimming: 6 bases; J trimming: 4 bases; junction bases outside the gene matches: 7. CDR1 is SGHTA, CDR2 FQGNSA, per germline. This CDR3 contains 15 residues. As DNA, the CDR3 is TGTGCCAGCAGTACCCAGGGGGCGAGTAATGAAAAACTGTTTTTT. Protein product: CASSTQGASNEKLFF.

Regarding this clone: Other DNA sequences from this sample encode an identical CDR3 as well. The chain recombines TRBV18 with TRBJ2-7; TRBD1 matches at 7 bases. Germline CDR1 KGHSH, CDR2 LQKENI. The CDR3 length is 13 residues. V dropped 5 bases and J dropped 3; count of bases not matched to a gene: 4. CDR3 DNA: TGTGCCAGCTCATCCCGGGACAGCTACGAGCAGTACTTC. This codes for CASSSRDSYEQYF.

Concerning this clone: This sample also contains other DNA sequences that code for the same CDR3. The J gene is TRBJ1-2, the V gene TRBV18; 7 bases are a match to TRBD1. The CDR3 has 13 residues. The germline V gene has CDR1 KGHSH and CDR2 LQKENI. V trimming: 4 bases; J trimming: 7 bases; junction bases outside the gene matches: 6. The CDR3 is CASSRDRVGGYTF. CDR3 bases: TGTGCCAGCTCACGCGACAGGGTCGGTGGCTACACCTTC.

The chain is built from TRBV7-8 and TRBJ2-5, with D tentatively TRBD1 (6 bases). Germline CDR1 SGHVS, CDR2 FQNEAQ. The CDR3 totals 15 residues. Trimming shortened V by 5 bases and J by 3 bases, and 16 bases separated the two germline ends. The CDR3 sequence is CASSRPGTIEETQYF. CDR3 in DNA: TGTGCCAGCAGCCGACCCGGGACAATAGAAGAGACCCAGTACTTC.

Concerning this clone: In the same sample, other DNA sequences code for this CDR3. V is TRBV5-1 and J is TRBJ2-5; D is possibly TRBD1 (5 bases). This CDR3 spans 14 amino acids. CDR1 is SGHRS and CDR2 is YFSETQ in the germline V gene. V lost 0 bases, J lost 3 bases, and 9 bases lay in between. CDR3 protein: CASSLASGKETQYF. The CDR3 nucleotides are TGCGCCAGCAGCTTGGCGTCAGGGAAAGAGACCCAGTACTTC.

This sequence joins TRBV9 and TRBJ2-5; D is uncertain. The germline gives CDR1 SGDLS, CDR2 YYNGEE. CDR3 length: 14 residues. V was shortened by 7 bases and J by 3 bases, with 16 bases between the two germline ends. The CDR3 DNA reads TGTGCCAGCGGGCGTAGCACAGCCGAAGAGACCCAGTACTTC. The encoded protein is CASGRSTAEETQYF.

The V gene is TRBV11-2, the J gene TRBJ2-3; 7 positions match TRBD1. V was pared by 7 bases and J by 5 bases, with 6 bases of the junction left unmatched. This CDR3 is 13 amino acids long. Germline assignment: CDR1 SGHAT and CDR2 FQNNGV. CDR3 bases: TGTGCCAGCAACACAGGGGCGGGAGATACGCAGTATTTT. As protein: CASNTGAGDTQYF.

The rearrangement uses TRBV30 and TRBJ1-6; no clear D. Trimming left V 3 bases short and J 3 bases short, with 12 bases between. Per germline, CDR1 GTSNPN and CDR2 SVGIG (reference sequence). The length of the CDR3 is 15 residues. The CDR3 DNA follows: TGTGCCTGGAGGAGTGGGGAAGGCTATAATTCACCCCTCCACTTT. This codes for CAWRSGEGYNSPLHF.

On this clone itself: The sample carries other DNA sequences with the same CDR3. V usage is TRBV7-3 and J usage is TRBJ2-3; the D gene is possibly TRBD2 (6 bases). The length of the CDR3 is 15 residues. Per germline, CDR1 SGHTA and CDR2 FQGTGA. V lost 1 base to trimming and J lost 0 bases, with 8 bases between them. CDR3 in amino acids: CASSLIADSTDTQYF. DNA of the CDR3: TGTGCCAGCAGCTTAATAGCGGACAGCACAGATACGCAGTATTTT. The variable domain in full, completed from reference TRBV7-3 and TRBJ2-3, reads GAGVSQTPSNKVTEKGKYVELRCDPISGHTALYWYRQSLGQGPEFLIYFQGTGAADDSGLPNDRFFAVRPEGSVSTLKIQRTERGDSAVYLCASSLIADSTDTQYFGPGTRLTVL.

This chain links TRBV19 with TRBJ2-4; D is unclear. The CDR3 is 15 residues long. The V end lost 3 bases, the J end lost 0 bases, and 9 bases lay between the germline ends. Per germline, CDR1 LNHDA and CDR2 SQIVND (reference sequence). The CDR3 DNA reads TGTGCCAGTAGTATGTGGGCACTAGCCAAAAACATTCAGTACTTC. This gives the protein CASSMWALAKNIQYF.

This chain connects TRBV7-9 to TRBJ2-1; D perhaps matches TRBD2 (5 bases). From germline, CDR1 is SEHNR and CDR2 FQNEAQ (reference sequence). The CDR3 is made up of 17 amino acids. With 4 bases removed from V and 0 bases from J, the gap between germline ends came to 16 bases. CDR3: CASSSPGGGSSYNEQFF. The CDR3 DNA reads TGTGCCAGCAGCTCCCCAGGCGGAGGCAGCTCCTACAATGAGCAGTTCTTC.

The rearrangement links TRBV30 to TRBJ2-5; D gene uncertain. Germline CDR1 is GTSNPN and CDR2 is SVGIG (reference sequence). V dropped 0 bases and J dropped 5 bases, with 13 bases sitting between them. The CDR3 contains 14 residues. The CDR3: CAWSVRKVSETQYF. In nucleotides, the CDR3 is TGTGCCTGGAGTGTACGGAAGGTCTCTGAGACCCAGTACTTC.